A single sample is the source of the 12 T cell receptor beta chains below, sequenced in a study of blood T cell repertoires in COVID-19. Profiled with immunoSEQ multiplex PCR; TCRdb holds only in-frame clones, not every one. The data show about 260,000 clones, over 80% seen once. The sequencing sample was made of peripheral blood. The source is a woman between 65 and 79 years old with COVID-19, enrolled during active disease.

This chain connects TRBV30 to TRBJ1-5, with TRBD1 as a possible D gene (5 bases). This CDR3 is 13 amino acids long. The ends were cut back, 2 bases at V and 3 bases at J, with 8 bases in the middle. Germline loops: CDR1 GTSNPN, CDR2 SVGIG (reference sequence). Here the CDR3 DNA reads TGTGCCTGGAGTTCAGGGTACAATCAGCCCCAGCATTTT. Amino acid sequence: CAWSSGYNQPQHF.

This chain connects TRBV23-1 to TRBJ2-5, with a tentative D call TRBD1 (5 bases). TRBV23-1 is given ORF status, its function remaining uncertain. The CDR3 loop spans 12 amino acids. With 10 bases removed from V and 4 bases from J, the gap between germline ends came to 13 bases. CDR3 amino acids: CATRQNLETQYF. CDR3 DNA sequence: TGCGCCACCAGACAGAATTTAGAGACCCAGTACTTC.

This clone was recorded once. The rearrangement joins TRBV28 to TRBJ1-6, with TRBD1 matching 8 bases. This CDR3 has 15 amino acids. Germline V gene data show CDR1 as MDHEN and CDR2 as SYDVKM. The V gene end was trimmed by 5 bases and the J gene end by 2 bases; junction bases not matched to a gene: 2. CDR3 region: CASSRTGTYNSPLHF. CDR3 coding DNA: TGTGCCAGCAGTCGGACAGGGACCTATAATTCACCCCTCCACTTT. Full variable domain (remainder filled in from reference TRBV28 and TRBJ1-6): DVKVTQSSRYLVKRTGEKVFLECVQDMDHENMFWYRQDPGLGLRLIYFSYDVKMKEKGDIPEGYSVSREKKERFSLILESASTNQTSMYLCASSRTGTYNSPLHFGNGTRLTVT.

J is TRBJ2-3 and V is TRBV5-4; a possible D gene is TRBD1 (5 bases). The CDR3 covers 13 residues. CDR1 and CDR2 from the germline V gene are SGHNT and YYREEE (reference sequence). With 2 bases removed from V and 6 bases from J, the gap between germline ends came to 10 bases. The CDR3 nucleotides are TGTGCCAGCAGCTTAAGGGGTGCGGATACGCAGTATTTT. This codes for CASSLRGADTQYF.

This chain links TRBV7-9 with TRBJ2-1; 8 positions agree with TRBD2. The germline CDR1 and CDR2 sequences are SEHNR and FQNEAQ (reference sequence). This CDR3 has 16 residues. The junction had 11 bases not matched to a gene; V was cut back by 3 bases and J by 7 bases. CDR3 sequence (DNA): TGTGCCAGCAGCTTCGACGGGAGGGCTTATGGGAATGAGCAGTTCTTC. Translated, it gives CASSFDGRAYGNEQFF.

The J gene is TRBJ1-5, the V gene TRBV28; the match to TRBD1 covers 12 bases. The trim removed 6 bases at V and 6 bases at J, leaving 6 bases unmatched. CDR1 and CDR2 from the germline V gene are MDHEN and SYDVKM. This CDR3 contains 15 residues. This chain's CDR3 is CASSQGQGAGQPQHF. The DNA of the CDR3 is TGTGCCAGCAGCCAGGGACAGGGGGCAGGTCAGCCCCAGCATTTT.

V gene TRBV18 combines with J gene TRBJ1-2, with D possibly TRBD1 on 5 matching bases. Germline CDR1 KGHSH, CDR2 LQKENI. The CDR3 covers 14 residues. The ends were cut back, 2 bases at V and 8 bases at J, with 15 bases in the middle. The CDR3 is CASSPRPGPEGYTF. The CDR3 DNA reads as TGTGCCAGCTCACCAAGGCCAGGGCCAGAAGGCTACACCTTC.

The rearrangement joins TRBV7-2 to TRBJ1-2; a possible D gene is TRBD1 (6 bases). The ends were cut back, 5 bases at V and 3 bases at J, with 10 bases in the middle. CDR1 is SGHTA, CDR2 FQGNSA, per germline. CDR3 length: 13 amino acids. Here the CDR3 reads CASSRRTDYGYTF. CDR3 coding DNA: TGTGCCAGCAGCCGCCGGACAGACTATGGCTACACCTTC.

V gene TRBV10-3 combines with J gene TRBJ2-1; TRBD2 aligns across 11 bases. V was clipped by 7 bases and J by 3 bases; unmatched bases: 5. Germline V CDR1 and CDR2: ENHRY, SYGVKD. The CDR3 runs to 15 residues. The CDR3 sequence is CAIKSGTSGYNEQFF. CDR3 sequence (DNA): TGTGCCATCAAGAGCGGGACTAGCGGCTACAATGAGCAGTTCTTC.

CDR3: CASSSTVSSGNTIYF. The CDR3 region has the DNA TGTGCCAGTAGTTCGACAGTCTCGTCTGGAAACACCATATATTTT. V usage is TRBV19 and J usage is TRBJ1-3; D possibly corresponds to TRBD1 (5 bases). Trimming shortened V by 5 bases and J by 1 base, and 12 bases separated the two germline ends. The CDR3 sequence is 15 residues long. Per germline, CDR1 LNHDA and CDR2 SQIVND (reference sequence).

The rearrangement uses TRBV12-3 or TRBV12-4 and TRBJ1-1; a possible D gene is TRBD1 (6 bases). The CDR3 length is 12 residues. Trimming took 3 bases from V and 5 from J, leaving 7 bases between them. CDR3 sequence reads: CASSFQGTEAFF. CDR3 DNA: TGTGCCAGCAGTTTCCAGGGGACTGAAGCTTTCTTT.

The chain is built from TRBV7-2 and TRBJ2-7; maybe TRBD2 (6 bases). V lost 8 bases to trimming and J lost 4 bases, with 21 bases between them. Germline CDR1 reads SGHTA; CDR2 reads FQGNSA. The CDR3 extends over 15 amino acids. The DNA of the CDR3 is TGTGCCAGCTCCACCGGGGGACGGACACCATACGAGCAGTACTTC. Its protein product is CASSTGGRTPYEQYF.